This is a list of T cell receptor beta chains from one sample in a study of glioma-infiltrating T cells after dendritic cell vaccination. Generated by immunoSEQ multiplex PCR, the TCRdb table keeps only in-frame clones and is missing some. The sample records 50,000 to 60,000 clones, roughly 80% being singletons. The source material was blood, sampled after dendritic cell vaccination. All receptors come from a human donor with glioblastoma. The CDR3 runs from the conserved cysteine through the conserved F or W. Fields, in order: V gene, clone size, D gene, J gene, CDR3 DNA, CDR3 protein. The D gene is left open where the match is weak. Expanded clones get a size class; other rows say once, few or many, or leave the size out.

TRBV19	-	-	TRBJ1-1	TGTGCCAGTACCTCTCAGGGAGGGACTGAAGCTTTCTTT	CASTSQGGTEAFF
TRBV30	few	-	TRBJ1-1	TGTGCCTGGAGTGTACCCCCCCGTACAGGCCACACTGAAGCTTTCTTT	CAWSVPPRTGHTEAFF
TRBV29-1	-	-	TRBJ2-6	TGCAGCGTTCGTACAGCCTTCGAACGTCCTGGGGCCAACGTCCTGACTTTC	CSVRTAFERPGANVLTF
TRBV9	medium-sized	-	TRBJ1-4	TGTGCCAGCAGCATTCCAGGGGTTGGGGAAAAACTGTTTTTT	CASSIPGVGEKLFF
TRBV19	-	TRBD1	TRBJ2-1	TGTGCCAGTAGTGTCGGACAGGGGGGTGAGCAGTTCTTC	CASSVGQGGEQFF
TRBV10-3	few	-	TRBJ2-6	TGTGCCATCAGTGAGTCTAGCTCTGGGGCCAACGTCCTGACTTTC	CAISESSSGANVLTF
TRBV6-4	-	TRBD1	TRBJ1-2	TGTGCCAGCAGTGACTCGACAGGGGGTCAGCATGGCTACACCTTC	CASSDSTGGQHGYTF
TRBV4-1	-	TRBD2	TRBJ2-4	TGCGCCAGCAGCAAGTCTAGCGGGGGGGAAAAGAAAAACATTCAGTACTTC	CASSKSSGGEKKNIQYF
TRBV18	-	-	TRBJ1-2	TGTGCCAGCTCACGGGAGACAGGAATAGCTAACTATGGCTACACCTTC	CASSRETGIANYGYTF
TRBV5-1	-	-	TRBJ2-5	TGCGCCAGCAGCTGGGGCGGGGATCGAGAGACCCAGTACTTC	CASSWGGDRETQYF
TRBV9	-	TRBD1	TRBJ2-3	TGTGCCAGCAGCGTAGCCCCGGGACAGGGGGCGTCCGATACGCAGTATTTT	CASSVAPGQGASDTQYF
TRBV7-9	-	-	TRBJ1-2	TGTGCCAGCAGCCAGGCGGGGGCCAACTATGGCTACACCTTC	CASSQAGANYGYTF
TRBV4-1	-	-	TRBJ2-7	TGCGCCAGCAGCCAAGCCAGGCCCGTGTCAGAGTCCTACGAGCAGTACTTC	CASSQARPVSESYEQYF
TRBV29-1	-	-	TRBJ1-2	TGCAGCTTTGAAGTTGTCGGTCGATACTATGGCTACACCTTC	CSFEVVGRYYGYTF
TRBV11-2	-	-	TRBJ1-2	TGTGCCAGCAGCTTAGATCACACAGGACCTGACTATGGCTACACCTTC	CASSLDHTGPDYGYTF
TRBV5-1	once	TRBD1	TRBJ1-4	TGCGCCAGCAGCAAGCGACAGGGGCCTAATGAAAAACTGTTTTTT	CASSKRQGPNEKLFF
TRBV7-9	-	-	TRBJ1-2	TGTGCCAGCAGAAATACACCTAACTATGGCTACACCTTC	CASRNTPNYGYTF
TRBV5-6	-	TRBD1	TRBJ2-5	TGTGCCAGCAGCTTGGCGGACAGGGAGACCCAGTACTTC	CASSLADRETQYF
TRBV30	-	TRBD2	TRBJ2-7	TGTGCCTGGAGTGTAGGGACTAGATTTATAGAGCAGTACTTC	CAWSVGTRFIEQYF
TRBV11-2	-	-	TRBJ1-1	TGTGCCAGCAGCTTAGTCGGTTTCAGGGTTTCAGCTGAAGCTTTCTTT	CASSLVGFRVSAEAFF
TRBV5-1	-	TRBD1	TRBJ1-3	TGCGCCAGCAGCTTCCGAGGGGGCCATCGCTCTGGAAACACCATATATTTT	CASSFRGGHRSGNTIYF
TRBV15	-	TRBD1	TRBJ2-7	TGTGCCACCAGCCCCGAAGGGGGCCAGAGCTCCTACGAGCAGTACTTC	CATSPEGGQSSYEQYF
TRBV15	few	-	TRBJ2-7	TGTGCCACCAGCAGAGGGACCGGGGGATCCTACGAGCAGTACTTC	CATSRGTGGSYEQYF
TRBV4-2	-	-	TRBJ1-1	TGTGCCAGCAGCCAAGACCAAGGGGCAGGTTTTGCTTTCTTT	CASSQDQGAGFAFF
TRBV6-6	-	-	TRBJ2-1	TGTGCCAGCAGAGGGAGGAACTACAATGAGCAGTTCTTC	CASRGRNYNEQFF
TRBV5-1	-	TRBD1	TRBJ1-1	TGCGCCAGCAGGAGGACAGGCAACACTGAAGCTTTCTTT	CASRRTGNTEAFF
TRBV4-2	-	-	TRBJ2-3	TGTGCCAGCAGCCAATCTTCCCGCGGGGGCAGTCGGGATACGCAGTATTTT	CASSQSSRGGSRDTQYF
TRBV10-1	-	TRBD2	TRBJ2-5	TGCGCCAGCAGTGAGGCGGGGGGATCGGAGACCCAGTACTTC	CASSEAGGSETQYF
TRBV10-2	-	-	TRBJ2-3	TGCGCCAGCAGTACTTCATACCCAGATACGCAGTATTTT	CASSTSYPDTQYF
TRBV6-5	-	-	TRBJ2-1	TGTGCCAGCAGTTACTCTGGCGGGGCGGGGAATGAGCAGTTCTTC	CASSYSGGAGNEQFF
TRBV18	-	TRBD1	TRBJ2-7	TGTGCCAGCTCAAACACCTTATCAACAGGGGGCAGCTACGAGCAGTACTTC	CASSNTLSTGGSYEQYF
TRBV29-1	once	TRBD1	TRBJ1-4	TGCAGCGTTGGGTCCCCCGGGACAGGTCAAAAACTGTTTTTT	CSVGSPGTGQKLFF
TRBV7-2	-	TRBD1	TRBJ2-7	TGTGCCAGCAGCTTGGGACAGGGGGCCTACGAGCAGTACTTC	CASSLGQGAYEQYF
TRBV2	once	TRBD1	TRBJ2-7	TGTGCCAGCAGGGACCGGACAGGGGGATACGAGCAGTACTTC	CASRDRTGGYEQYF
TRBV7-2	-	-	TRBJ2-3	TGTGCCAGCAGCTTAGTTGCAGGGGGGCCTAGCACAGATACGCAGTATTTT	CASSLVAGGPSTDTQYF
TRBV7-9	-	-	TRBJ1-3	TGTGCCAGCAGCCAAGGGGCGGACGCGGACACCATATATTTT	CASSQGADADTIYF
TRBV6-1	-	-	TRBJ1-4	TGTGCCAGCAGTGATGCAGGGAATCCTAATGAAAAACTGTTTTTT	CASSDAGNPNEKLFF
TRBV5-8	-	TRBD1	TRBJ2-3	TGTGCCAGCAGCTCGGACAGGCGGCGGGTGGCAATAGATACGCAGTATTTT	CASSSDRRRVAIDTQYF
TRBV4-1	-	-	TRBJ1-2	TGCGCCAGCAGCCTTGGCGGGCAGTTCGAGATCGACTATGGCTACACCTTC	CASSLGGQFEIDYGYTF
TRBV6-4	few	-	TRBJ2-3	TGTGCCAGCAGTGCGACTAGTTTCACAGATACGCAGTATTTT	CASSATSFTDTQYF
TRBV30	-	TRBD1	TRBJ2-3	TGTGCCTGGAGTTCGGGACAGGGCACAGATACGCAGTATTTT	CAWSSGQGTDTQYF
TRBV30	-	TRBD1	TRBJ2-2	TGTGCCTTCCTTCCCTACAGGGGGCGCGAGACCGGGGAGCTGTTTTTT	CAFLPYRGRETGELFF